This passage covers 16 T cell receptor beta chains from one sample sequenced in a study of molecular identifiers for immune sequencing clone quantification. One entry per CDR3 protein results from TCRdb running MiXCR on the PCR reads. The table has some 320,000 distinct CDR3 sequences, roughly 23% seen once. The sample consisted of naive CD8+ T cells from blood, with Jurkat cell RNA spiked in. As to subset: FACS-sorted CD8+CD4-CCR7+CD45RA+ naive T cells. These receptor sequences come from a human donor in good health. Some libraries in this study had Jurkat cell RNA spiked in.

This clonotype occurred many times. The V call is TRBV4-3, the J call TRBJ2-7; TRBD2 agrees at 9 bases. This CDR3 has 21 residues. CDR1 LGHNA and CDR2 YSLEER come from the germline V gene. Unmatched junction bases numbered 22, after V lost 1 base and J lost 3 bases. CDR3 nucleotides: TGCGCCAGCAGCCAAGGCAACACTCGGGATTGGGTAGCGGGGGCCATCTACGAGCAGTACTTC. Its protein product is CASSQGNTRDWVAGAIYEQYF.

As for this clonotype: A clone one base away is much larger, so this may be a read error. J is TRBJ2-5 and V is TRBV13; TRBD1 might be the D (6 bases). Germline V gene sequence: CDR1 PRHDT, CDR2 FYEKMQ (reference sequence). There are 15 residues in the CDR3. This CDR3 reads CASSLGGARQETRYF. Here the CDR3 DNA reads TGTGCCAGCAGCTTAGGGGGGGCGCGCCAAGAGACCCGGTACTTC. Looking up the rest from reference TRBV13 and TRBJ2-5 gives the full variable domain: AAGVIQSPRHLIKEKRETATLKCYPIPRHDTVYWYQQGPGQDPQFLISFYEKMQSDKGSIPDRFSAQQFSDYHSELNMSSLELGDSALYFCASSLGGARQETRYFGPGTRLLVL.

This clonotype was recorded many times. The CDR3 DNA sequence: TGTGCCAGCAGCCACACCCGGGTCTCGGGGGAGCAGTACTTC. Its translation is CASSHTRVSGEQYF. The chain employs TRBV5-5 and TRBJ2-7; possibly TRBD2 for D (5 bases). With 4 bases removed from V and 7 bases from J, the gap between germline ends came to 18 bases. This CDR3 is built from 14 residues. Germline-derived CDR1 and CDR2 are SGHKS and YYEKEE (reference sequence).

Comments on this clonotype: Possible read error: a much larger clone is one base away. The rearrangement uses TRBV25-1 and TRBJ2-1; D may correspond to TRBD1 or TRBD2 (5 bases each). Germline values: CDR1 MGHDK, CDR2 SYGVNS. The CDR3 has 13 amino acids. The CDR3 is CAGSEVGDYEQFF. CDR3 coding DNA: TGTGCCGGCAGTGAAGTGGGGGATTATGAGCAGTTCTTC.

This clonotype was seen ten or more times. The rearrangement uses TRBV7-9 and TRBJ2-3; the D is unclear. The germline gives CDR1 SEHNR, CDR2 FQNEAQ (reference sequence). The CDR3 has 14 residues. Trimming shortened V by 4 bases and J by 4 bases, and 12 bases separated the two germline ends. The CDR3 nucleotides read TGTGCCAGCAGCTGGTTCTCGGGCGCAGATACGCAGTATTTT. It specifies CASSWFSGADTQYF.

This clonotype has at least ten counts. This chain uses TRBV7-9 with TRBJ2-2; 7 bases match TRBD1. Per germline, CDR1 SEHNR and CDR2 FQNEAQ (reference sequence). V lost 5 bases to trimming and J lost 0 bases; unmatched junction nucleotides: 6. CDR3 length: 16 residues. Here the CDR3 reads CASSPRQGANTGELFF. The CDR3 region has the DNA TGTGCCAGCAGCCCGAGACAGGGCGCGAACACCGGGGAGCTGTTTTTT.

J is TRBJ1-1 and V is TRBV7-9, with a weak D call TRBD1 (5 bases). This CDR3 region has 14 residues. CDR1 is SEHNR, CDR2 FQNEAQ, per germline (reference sequence). Trimming shortened V by 5 bases and J by 5 bases, and 15 bases separated the two germline ends. Written as DNA, the CDR3 is TGTGCCAGCAGCCCTGACAGCCCGGGGACTGAAGCTTTCTTT. Protein: CASSPDSPGTEAFF.

This clonotype occurred many times. The genes are TRBV12-3 or TRBV12-4 and TRBJ2-5; perhaps TRBD1 as D (5 bases). This CDR3 is 13 amino acids long. V was pared by 9 bases and J by 3 bases, with 14 bases between. CDR3 bases: TGTGCCAGTAGGGGTTCGATGGAAGAGACCCAGTACTTC. Encoded protein: CASRGSMEETQYF.

Points on this clonotype: This sequence may be a read error, since a much larger clone differs from it by one base. The J gene is TRBJ1-2, the V gene TRBV4-3; D gene ambiguous. V was clipped by 4 bases and J by 4 bases, with 16 bases between them. This CDR3 has 15 amino acids. Germline CDR1 and CDR2: LGHNA and YSLEER. CDR3 region: CASSPAGVSSYGYTF. In DNA, the CDR3 is TGCGCCAGCAGCCCCGCCGGTGTCAGTAGCTATGGCTACACCTTC.

The V and J genes are TRBV4-1 and TRBJ1-5, with no clear D. CDR1 is MGHRA and CDR2 is YSYEKL in the germline V gene. The CDR3 contains 16 residues. Trimming pared 5 bases from V and 0 bases from J, leaving 14 bases between. The CDR3 DNA reads as TGCGCCAGCAGCTCCGTTTCGGGGTTTAGCAATCAGCCCCAGCATTTT. Its translation: CASSSVSGFSNQPQHF.

In this sample, this clonotype turned up many times. V is TRBV9 and J is TRBJ2-7; 8 bases line up with TRBD1. Germline V CDR1 and CDR2: SGDLS, YYNGEE. J was trimmed by 0 bases and V by 3 bases; bases with no gene match: 5. This CDR3 is 15 amino acids long. CDR3 bases: TGTGCCAGCAGCGAGACAGGGGCTGACTCCTACGAGCAGTACTTC. Translated: CASSETGADSYEQYF. The full variable domain, rest sourced from reference TRBV9 and TRBJ2-7, is DSGVTQTPKHLITATGQRVTLRCSPRSGDLSVYWYQQSLDQGLQFLIQYYNGEERAKGNILERFSAQQFPDLHSELNLSSLELGDSALYFCASSETGADSYEQYFGPGTRLTVT.

Of note for this clonotype: Possible read error: a much larger clone is one base away. The V call is TRBV6-5, the J call TRBJ2-3, with D unresolved. V lost 8 bases to trimming and J lost 2 bases, with 11 bases between them. The germline CDR1 and CDR2 sequences are MNHEY and SVGAGI. The CDR3 loop spans 13 amino acids. CDR3 DNA: TGTGCCAGCTCAGTCAGATACACAGATACGCAGTATTTT. Encoded protein: CASSVRYTDTQYF.

This clonotype has only one observation. V and J are TRBV18 and TRBJ2-3; D possibly uses TRBD1 or TRBD2 (8 bases each). This CDR3 contains 18 residues. Germline V gene sequence: CDR1 KGHSH, CDR2 LQKENI. Trimming shortened V by 0 bases and J by 2 bases, and 18 bases separated the two germline ends. The CDR3 DNA sequence: TGTGCCAGCTCACCACCGGGGACAGGACTAGCCATCACAGATACGCAGTATTTT. Protein sequence: CASSPPGTGLAITDTQYF.

Concerning this clonotype: Just one base apart from a much larger clone, this may be a read error. This chain links TRBV7-9 with TRBJ2-1; D not certain. The V gene's germline CDR1 is SEHNR and CDR2 FQNEAQ (reference sequence). The CDR3 loop spans 12 amino acids. The CDR3 DNA reads TGTGCCAGCAGAGACGGACCCAATGAGCAGTCCTTC. This translates into CASRDGPNEQSF.

The table lists this clonotype with many counts. V and J are TRBV27 and TRBJ2-3, with D unclear. The CDR3 has 14 amino acids. V lost 8 bases and J lost 2, with 14 bases in between. Germline V CDR1 and CDR2: MNHEY, SMNVEV (reference sequence). This chain's CDR3 is CASAITVFTDTQYF. The CDR3 DNA follows: TGTGCCAGCGCGATTACCGTGTTCACAGATACGCAGTATTTT.

This clonotype has a handful of counts. The chain recombines TRBV12-3 or TRBV12-4 with TRBJ2-2, with D tentatively TRBD2 (5 bases). V was clipped by 5 bases and J by 7 bases, with 8 bases between them. This CDR3 region has 12 residues. CDR3 in DNA: TGTGCCAGCAGTCCGGGGAACGGGGAGCTGTTTTTT. Residues: CASSPGNGELFF.